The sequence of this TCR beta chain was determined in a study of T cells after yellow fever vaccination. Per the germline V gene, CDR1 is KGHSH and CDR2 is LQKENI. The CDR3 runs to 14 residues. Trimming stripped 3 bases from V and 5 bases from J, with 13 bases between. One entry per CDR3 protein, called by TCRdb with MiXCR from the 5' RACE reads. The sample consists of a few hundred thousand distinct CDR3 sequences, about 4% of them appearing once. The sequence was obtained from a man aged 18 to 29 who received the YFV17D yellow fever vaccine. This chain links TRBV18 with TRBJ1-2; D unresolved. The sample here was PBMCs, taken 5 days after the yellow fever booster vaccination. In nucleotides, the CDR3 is TGTGCCAGCTCACCCGGGCAAAGGGAATATGGCTACACCTTC. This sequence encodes CASSPGQREYGYTF.